This T cell receptor beta chain comes out of a study of response to subunit inactivated influenza vaccine. TCRdb passed the RT-PCR reads through MiXCR, listing each CDR3 protein once. The table includes a few hundred thousand distinct CDR3 sequences, about 20% detected once. The germline V gene has CDR1 LGHNA and CDR2 YSLEER. The CDR3 is 19 residues long. The V end lost 2 bases, the J end lost 3 bases, and 23 bases lay between the germline ends. Whole-study results and caveats: Each seasonal flu vaccination may recruit only limited new T cells, authors suggested.

This clonotype was recorded many times. Its antigen is not known. This rearrangement joins TRBV4-3 to TRBJ1-5; perhaps TRBD1 as D (5 bases). Sample: PBMCs from blood, taken approximately 20 months after vaccination. This receptor was identified in a man aged 45-69 years who received an inactivated influenza vaccine. CDR3 nucleotide sequence: TGCGCCAGCAGCCAATCCCTCACCGGGGCCCAAGGATCCAATCAGCCCCAGCATTTT. Translation: CASSQSLTGAQGSNQPQHF.